The 24 T cell receptor beta chains in this list originate from one sample, sequenced in a study of immune cell composition in non-small cell lung cancer. Measured with immunoSEQ multiplex PCR; TCRdb has only the in-frame clones, and not every one. The table includes thousands of clones, approximately 81% detected once. Specimen: lung tumor tissue. These receptors came from a human donor with non-small cell lung cancer.

This clone showed up just once. V usage is TRBV5-6 and J usage is TRBJ1-1; D possibly corresponds to TRBD1 (5 bases). The germline V and J ends were trimmed by 5 bases and 6 bases, with 17 bases remaining between them. Germline CDR1 SGHDT, CDR2 YYEEEE. This CDR3 is 14 amino acids long. CDR3 in DNA: TGTGCCAGCAGATCTGAGACAGAATCGGCTGAAGCTTTCTTT. Encoded protein: CASRSETESAEAFF.

This clone was detected a few times. This chain uses TRBV18 with TRBJ1-2; 7 bases line up with TRBD1. Germline V gives CDR1 KGHSH, CDR2 LQKENI. This CDR3 region has 15 residues. Trimming removed 4 bases from V and 3 bases from J; junction bases left unmatched: 8. The CDR3 here is CASSLGTDRDYGYTF. The CDR3 DNA is TGTGCCAGCTCACTCGGGACAGACCGAGACTATGGCTACACCTTC.

The gene calls are TRBV2 and TRBJ2-5; maybe TRBD2 (5 bases). CDR3 size: 15 residues. Germline V lookup: CDR1 SNHLY, CDR2 FYNNEI. The ends were cut back, 9 bases at V and 5 bases at J, with 22 bases in the middle. The CDR3 loop reads CASSKSGLGMETQYF. The CDR3 nucleotides read TGTGCCAGTTCGAAGTCCGGCCTCGGGATGGAGACCCAGTACTTC.

The chain recombines TRBV11-1 with TRBJ2-1, with TRBD2 as a possible D gene (6 bases). The CDR3 has 18 amino acids. Deletions cut 0 bases from V and 0 bases from J, with 15 bases between. CDR1 is SGHAT, CDR2 FQDESV, per germline (reference sequence). The CDR3 here is CASSLAYGGSSSYNEQFF. Written as DNA, the CDR3 is TGTGCCAGCAGCTTAGCGTATGGGGGGTCCAGCTCCTACAATGAGCAGTTCTTC.

This chain connects TRBV29-1 to TRBJ2-1, with 11 bases aligning to TRBD2. CDR1 and CDR2 (germline): SQVTM, ANQGSEA. Trimming cost V 4 bases and J 10 bases; bases outside gene matches: 9. The CDR3 spans 14 residues. In DNA form, the CDR3 reads TGCAGCGTTGCCAGAGGGCTAGCGGGGGGCGAGCAGTTCTTC. Its protein is CSVARGLAGGEQFF.

This chain uses TRBV6-4 with TRBJ2-3; 10 bases line up with TRBD2. CDR1 and CDR2 from the germline V gene are MRHNA and SNTAGT. The CDR3 runs to 15 residues. Trimming cost V 2 bases and J 4 bases; bases outside gene matches: 3. The CDR3 sequence: CASSDQRGGPDTQYF. The CDR3 DNA sequence: TGTGCCAGCAGTGACCAGCGGGGGGGCCCAGATACGCAGTATTTT.

The chain employs TRBV5-4 and TRBJ2-4; D might be TRBD2 (5 bases). There are 16 residues in the CDR3. Germline V gene sequence: CDR1 SGHNT, CDR2 YYREEE (reference sequence). V dropped 3 bases and J dropped 0 bases, with 13 bases sitting between them. CDR3 DNA sequence: TGTGCCAGCAGCTCCCGGGATACCATAGCCAAAAACATTCAGTACTTC. Translating it yields CASSSRDTIAKNIQYF.

Only a few counts were recorded for this clone. The CDR3 loop reads CASGLTGIYNEQFF. The CDR3 DNA reads TGTGCTAGTGGTTTGACGGGGATCTACAATGAGCAGTTCTTC. The V and J genes are TRBV12-5 and TRBJ2-1; tentative D call: TRBD2 (5 bases). This CDR3 spans 14 amino acids. Germline V gene sequence: CDR1 LGHNT, CDR2 FRNRAP. Trimming left V 2 bases short and J 3 bases short, with 8 bases between.

The chain is built from TRBV10-1 and TRBJ2-3; 9 bases map to TRBD1. V was clipped by 6 bases and J by 3 bases; unmatched bases: 13. The CDR3 is 17 residues long. CDR1 and CDR2 from the germline V gene are WNHNN and SYGVQD (reference sequence). The CDR3 region is CASSTGTGSAWTDTQYF. Written as DNA, the CDR3 is TGCGCCAGCAGCACCGGGACAGGGAGTGCATGGACAGATACGCAGTATTTT.

The gene calls are TRBV5-1 and TRBJ1-5, with TRBD1 as a possible D gene (5 bases). Germline V CDR1 and CDR2: SGHRS, YFSETQ. The CDR3 extends over 16 amino acids. Trimming pared 4 bases from V and 3 bases from J, leaving 17 bases between. CDR3 region: CASSPQGGRDNQPQHF. CDR3 nucleotides: TGCGCCAGCAGCCCCCAGGGAGGTCGCGACAATCAGCCCCAGCATTTT.

The chain carries TRBV5-1 and TRBJ2-2; 7 bases fit TRBD1. Unmatched junction bases numbered 5, after V lost 2 bases and J lost 4 bases. The germline V gene has CDR1 SGHRS and CDR2 YFSETQ. The CDR3 length is 15 residues. The CDR3 spells CASSFRDRVTGELFF. The DNA for the CDR3 is TGCGCCAGCAGCTTCCGGGACAGAGTCACCGGGGAGCTGTTTTTT.

The CDR3 sequence: CASSQGQGNGSPLHF. Written as DNA, the CDR3 is TGTGCCAGCAGCCAAGGACAGGGGAATGGTTCACCCCTCCACTTT. The rearrangement uses TRBV7-6 and TRBJ1-6; TRBD1 agrees at 9 bases. The CDR3 spans 15 residues. The J segment lost 9 bases and the V segment lost 5 bases, leaving 8 bases of the junction unmatched. Germline lookup yields CDR1 SGHVS and CDR2 FNYEAQ.

The chain links TRBV28 to TRBJ2-3; TRBD2 might be the D (5 bases). This CDR3 region has 12 residues. V shed 3 bases and J shed 11 bases, with 12 bases lying between them. Germline V gene data show CDR1 as MDHEN and CDR2 as SYDVKM. The CDR3 protein is CASSLEVIRQYF. The CDR3 region has the DNA TGTGCCAGCAGTTTGGAGGTTATAAGGCAGTATTTT.

The chain links TRBV5-4 to TRBJ2-7; 8 nucleotides match TRBD1. Germline V lookup: CDR1 SGHNT, CDR2 YYREEE (reference sequence). The CDR3 is made up of 14 amino acids. Germline trimming cut 7 bases from V and 0 bases from J; bases unmatched to any gene: 6. CDR3 bases: TGTGCCAGCCAGGGGACAGGCGACTCCTACGAGCAGTACTTC. This encodes CASQGTGDSYEQYF.

The rearrangement links TRBV18 to TRBJ2-1; 9 bases fit TRBD2. This CDR3 comprises 17 residues. Germline loops: CDR1 KGHSH, CDR2 LQKENI. The V gene end was trimmed by 3 bases and the J gene end by 8 bases; junction bases not matched to a gene: 14. CDR3: CASSPKVLGGGADEQFF. Here the CDR3 DNA reads TGTGCCAGCTCACCGAAAGTCTTAGGCGGGGGGGCCGATGAGCAGTTCTTC. The complete variable domain, with remaining parts taken from reference TRBV18 and TRBJ2-1, reads NAGVMQNPRHLVRRRGQEARLRCSPMKGHSHVYWYRQLPEEGLKFMVYLQKENIIDESGMPKERFSAEFPKEGPSILRIQQVVRGDSAAYFCASSPKVLGGGADEQFFGPGTRLTVL.

V usage is TRBV2 and J usage is TRBJ2-5; TRBD1 matches at 7 bases. The J segment lost 5 bases and the V segment lost 4 bases, leaving 4 bases of the junction unmatched. CDR3 length: 13 amino acids. The germline gives CDR1 SNHLY, CDR2 FYNNEI. CDR3 sequence: CASSGQGIETQYF. The CDR3 DNA sequence: TGTGCCAGCAGTGGACAGGGAATCGAGACCCAGTACTTC.

J is TRBJ1-3 and V is TRBV7-8; 7 bases line up with TRBD1. From germline, CDR1 is SGHVS and CDR2 FQNEAQ. V shed 6 bases, J shed 4 bases, and the junction held 6 bases outside the gene matches. The CDR3 loop spans 14 amino acids. The chain's CDR3 is CASSYTGVGNTIYF. For the CDR3, the DNA is TGTGCCAGCAGTTATACAGGGGTCGGAAACACCATATATTTT. The full variable domain, in which reference TRBV7-8 and TRBJ1-3 provide the parts outside the CDR3, is GAGVSQSPRYKVAKRGQDVALRCDPISGHVSLFWYQQALGQGPEFLTYFQNEAQLDKSGLPSDRFFAERPEGSVSTLKIQRTQQEDSAVYLCASSYTGVGNTIYFGEGSWLTVV.

The chain is built from TRBV19 and TRBJ1-5; the D gene is possibly TRBD1 (5 bases). Trimming took 1 base from V and 6 from J, leaving 22 bases between them. Germline loops: CDR1 LNHDA, CDR2 SQIVND (reference sequence). This CDR3 is built from 18 residues. CDR3 nucleotides: TGTGCCAGTAGTATAGTGTTCCGGGGGAGGTTCATAGGTCAGCCCCAGCATTTT. It is translated as CASSIVFRGRFIGQPQHF.

The rearrangement uses TRBV11-2 and TRBJ2-7, with a weak D call TRBD2 (5 bases). V gave up 7 bases and J gave up 1 base, with 17 bases separating them. Germline loops: CDR1 SGHAT, CDR2 FQNNGV. The CDR3 totals 15 residues. The CDR3 is CASIFTGVKSYEQYF. As DNA, the CDR3 is TGTGCCAGCATCTTTACCGGGGTCAAATCCTACGAGCAGTACTTC.

This clone was counted once. This chain joins TRBV7-8 and TRBJ2-7, with TRBD1 matching 10 bases. The germline gives CDR1 SGHVS, CDR2 FQNEAQ. The ends lost 6 bases at V and 3 bases at J; junction bases unmatched: 8. This CDR3 contains 15 residues. CDR3 amino acids: CASSTGTGDLYEQYF. In DNA, the CDR3 is TGTGCCAGCAGTACCGGGACAGGGGACCTCTACGAGCAGTACTTC.

The V and J genes are TRBV4-1 and TRBJ1-2; no clear D. CDR1 is MGHRA and CDR2 is YSYEKL in the germline V gene. Trimming left V 2 bases short and J 6 bases short, with 7 bases between. This CDR3 has 12 residues. The CDR3 DNA reads as TGCGCCAGCAGCCAACAGGCGAATGGCTACACCTTC. Encoded protein: CASSQQANGYTF.

The chain combines TRBV18 with TRBJ2-1; TRBD2 matches at 7 bases. From germline, CDR1 is KGHSH and CDR2 LQKENI. Unmatched junction bases numbered 8, after V lost 3 bases and J lost 9 bases. The length of the CDR3 is 14 residues. The CDR3 protein is CASSPDTSVGEQFF. CDR3 nucleotide sequence: TGTGCCAGCTCACCGGATACTAGCGTTGGTGAGCAGTTCTTC.

CDR3 residues: CAISESRAGGQETQYF. Here the CDR3 DNA reads TGTGCCATCAGTGAGTCAAGAGCGGGGGGACAAGAGACCCAGTACTTC. This sequence joins TRBV10-3 and TRBJ2-5, with TRBD2 matching 9 bases. The germline CDR1 and CDR2 sequences are ENHRY and SYGVKD. The CDR3 totals 16 residues. Losses at the gene ends were 0 bases for V and 2 bases for J; bases not matched to a gene: 4.

The rearrangement links TRBV7-6 to TRBJ2-1, with 11 bases fitting TRBD2. In germline, CDR1 is SGHVS, CDR2 FNYEAQ. V shed 5 bases, J shed 4 bases, and the junction held 13 bases outside the gene matches. The CDR3 has 18 residues. The CDR3, as DNA: TGTGCCAGCAGCCCGGAAATAGCGGGGGGGCCGGCGTACAATGAGCAGTTCTTC. It encodes CASSPEIAGGPAYNEQFF.